Below, 15 T cell receptor beta chains from the same sample are listed, as sequenced in a study of radiotherapy plus CTLA-4 blockade in lung cancer. Clones were sequenced by immunoSEQ multiplex PCR, and TCRdb holds only the in-frame ones, with some missing. The sample consists of tens of thousands of clones, more than 85% of them appearing once. The sequences come from peripheral blood, collected from a patient treated with radiotherapy plus ipilimumab. These TCRs come from a human donor with non-small cell lung cancer that progressed on radiotherapy plus ipilimumab.

A few counts support this clone. The chain is built from TRBV13 and TRBJ2-1; 7 bases match TRBD1. The CDR3 runs 15 residues. With V trimmed by 5 bases and J by 4 bases, 8 bases remained unmatched. Germline V gene sequence: CDR1 PRHDT, CDR2 FYEKMQ (reference sequence). The CDR3 protein is CASSADRERYNEQFF. The CDR3 nucleotides read TGTGCCAGCAGCGCCGACAGGGAACGGTACAATGAGCAGTTCTTC.

The V and J genes are TRBV19 and TRBJ1-2; D is ambiguous. Germline CDR1 LNHDA, CDR2 SQIVND (reference sequence). The CDR3 is 14 residues long. V lost 3 bases, J lost 8 bases, and 16 bases lay in between. In DNA, the CDR3 is TGTGCCAGTAGTATTATTTTCGGAGGAGCCGGCTACACCTTC. The encoded protein is CASSIIFGGAGYTF.

This clone has only a few counts. V gene TRBV4-2 combines with J gene TRBJ2-4; D might be TRBD1 or TRBD2, each matching 5 bases. This CDR3 has 17 amino acids. V lost 1 base and J lost 0, with 13 bases in between. Germline V gene sequence: CDR1 LGHNA, CDR2 YNFKEQ. DNA of the CDR3: TGTGCCAGCAGCCAAGCGAAAGCAGGGACAGCCAAAAACATTCAGTACTTC. This encodes CASSQAKAGTAKNIQYF.

V is TRBV25-1 and J is TRBJ2-3; 7 bases agree with TRBD1. J was trimmed by 1 base and V by 4 bases; bases with no gene match: 11. CDR3 length: 17 amino acids. Germline V lookup: CDR1 MGHDK, CDR2 SYGVNS. CDR3 residues: CASSGVFFDRGTDTQYF. CDR3 DNA: TGTGCCAGCAGTGGAGTTTTCTTCGACAGGGGCACAGATACGCAGTATTTT.

V and J are TRBV15 and TRBJ1-5; no reliable D call. V lost 1 base to trimming and J lost 3 bases, with 16 bases between them. This CDR3 region has 17 residues. Germline loops: CDR1 LNHNV, CDR2 YYDKDF (reference sequence). CDR3: CATSRGRLGVSNQPQHF. The CDR3, as DNA: TGTGCCACCAGCAGAGGACGTCTTGGGGTTTCCAATCAGCCCCAGCATTTT.

This sequence joins TRBV18 and TRBJ1-1, with a possible D match to TRBD1 (5 bases). Germline CDR1 KGHSH, CDR2 LQKENI. The CDR3 is 12 residues long. Trimming shortened V by 5 bases and J by 10 bases, and 14 bases separated the two germline ends. This chain's CDR3 is CASSTGDRGAFF. In nucleotides, the CDR3 is TGTGCCAGCTCAACCGGGGACCGTGGAGCTTTCTTT.

This rearrangement joins TRBV25-1 to TRBJ2-7; 7 bases match TRBD1. This CDR3 spans 15 amino acids. The V and J ends lost 4 bases and 4 bases, in that order; junction bases with no gene match: 10. Germline V lookup: CDR1 MGHDK, CDR2 SYGVNS. CDR3 sequence reads: CASSGNRGRGYEQYF. The CDR3 DNA is TGTGCCAGCAGTGGGAACAGGGGCCGTGGGTACGAGCAGTACTTC.

This chain uses TRBV5-4 with TRBJ2-7, with D tentatively TRBD1 (6 bases). The CDR3 spans 14 residues. Trimming pared 2 bases from V and 3 bases from J, leaving 12 bases between. From germline, CDR1 is SGHNT and CDR2 YYREEE (reference sequence). The chain's CDR3 is CASSLRDNNYEQYF. DNA for the CDR3: TGTGCCAGCAGCTTAAGGGACAACAACTACGAGCAGTACTTC.

V is TRBV25-1 and J is TRBJ2-7; 13 bases line up with TRBD2. The CDR3 is 13 amino acids. Germline CDR1 and CDR2: MGHDK and SYGVNS. Trimming at V came to 4 bases and at J to 6 bases, leaving 0 bases not matched to a gene. The CDR3 coding sequence is TGTGCCAGCAGTGGGACTAGCGGGAGCGAGCAGTACTTC. This encodes CASSGTSGSEQYF.

This chain joins TRBV20-1 and TRBJ1-2; tentatively, D is TRBD1 (5 bases). Germline loops: CDR1 DFQATT, CDR2 SNEGSKA (reference sequence). This CDR3 comprises 11 residues. The ends were cut back, 7 bases at V and 3 bases at J, with 9 bases in the middle. Here the CDR3 reads CSGQSHYGYTF. DNA for the CDR3: TGCAGTGGACAGAGCCACTATGGCTACACCTTC.

V usage is TRBV12-5 and J usage is TRBJ1-5, with 8 nucleotides matching TRBD1. The CDR3 has 17 amino acids. J lost 5 bases, V lost 1 base, and 10 bases had no gene match. The germline CDR1 and CDR2 sequences are LGHNT and FRNRAP. In DNA form, the CDR3 reads TGTGCTAGTGGTTTGGGGACAGGGAATAGGGTCGATCAGCCCCAGCATTTT. Its protein is CASGLGTGNRVDQPQHF.

This chain uses TRBV2 with TRBJ1-4, with D unresolved. The CDR3 is 15 amino acids. Germline V gene sequence: CDR1 SNHLY, CDR2 FYNNEI. Trimming left V 5 bases short and J 0 bases short, with 10 bases between. CDR3 protein: CASSRVTATNEKLFF. For the CDR3, the DNA is TGTGCCAGCAGTAGGGTTACAGCAACTAATGAAAAACTGTTTTTT.

This clone was counted once. This chain connects TRBV7-9 to TRBJ1-2, with TRBD1 as a possible D gene (5 bases). Germline values: CDR1 SEHNR, CDR2 FQNEAQ (reference sequence). Trimming took off 1 base at V and 3 bases at J, with 6 bases between the two ends. CDR3 size: 13 residues. CDR3 sequence (DNA): TGTGCCAGCAGCTTAGTCAGGGACTATGGCTACACCTTC. It specifies CASSLVRDYGYTF.

The chain employs TRBV30 and TRBJ1-3, with D perhaps matching TRBD1 (6 bases). The V and J ends lost 1 base and 4 bases respectively, with 11 bases between them. Germline CDR1 reads GTSNPN; CDR2 reads SVGIG (reference sequence). The CDR3 runs to 14 residues. The CDR3 DNA sequence: TGTGCCTGGAGTGCCCTCACAGGGGGAAACACCATATATTTT. This codes for CAWSALTGGNTIYF.

The V gene is TRBV21-1, the J gene TRBJ1-2; the table's D call TRBD1 went unverified against the DNA. TRBV21-1 is labeled a pseudogene. CDR3 length: 15 residues. CDR3 protein: CASSKASPGPKGYTF. DNA of the CDR3: TGTGCCAGCAGCAAAGCCTCTCCAGGGCCTAAGGGCTACACCTTC.